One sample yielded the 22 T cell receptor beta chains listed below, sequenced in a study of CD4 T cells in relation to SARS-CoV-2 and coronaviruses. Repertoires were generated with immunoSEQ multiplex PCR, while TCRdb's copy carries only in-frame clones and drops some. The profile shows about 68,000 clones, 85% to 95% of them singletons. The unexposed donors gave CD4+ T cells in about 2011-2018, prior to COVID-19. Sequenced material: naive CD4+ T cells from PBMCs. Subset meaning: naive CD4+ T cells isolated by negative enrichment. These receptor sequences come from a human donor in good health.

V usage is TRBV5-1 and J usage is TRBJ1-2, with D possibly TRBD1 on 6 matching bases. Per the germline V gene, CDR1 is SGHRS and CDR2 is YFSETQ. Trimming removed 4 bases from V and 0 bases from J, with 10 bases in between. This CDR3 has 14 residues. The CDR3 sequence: CASSGGQTNYGYTF. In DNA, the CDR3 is TGCGCCAGCAGCGGCGGACAGACTAACTATGGCTACACCTTC. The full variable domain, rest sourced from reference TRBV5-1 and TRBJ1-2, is KAGVTQTPRYLIKTRGQQVTLSCSPISGHRSVSWYQQTPGQGLQFLFEYFSETQRNKGNFPGRFSGRQFSNSRSEMNVSTLELGDSALYLCASSGGQTNYGYTFGSGTRLTVV.

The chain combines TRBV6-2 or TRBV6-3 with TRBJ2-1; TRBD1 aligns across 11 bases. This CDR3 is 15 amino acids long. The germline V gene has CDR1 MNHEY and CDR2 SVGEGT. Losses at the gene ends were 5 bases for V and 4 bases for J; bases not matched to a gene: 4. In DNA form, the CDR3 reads TGTGCCAGCAGTCTGGACAGGGGGCCATACAATGAGCAGTTCTTC. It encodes CASSLDRGPYNEQFF.

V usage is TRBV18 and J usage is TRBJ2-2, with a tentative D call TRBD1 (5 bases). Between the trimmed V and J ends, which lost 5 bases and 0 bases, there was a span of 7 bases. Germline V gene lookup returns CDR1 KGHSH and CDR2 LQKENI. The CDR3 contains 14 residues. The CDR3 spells CASSRQPNTGELFF. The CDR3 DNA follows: TGTGCCAGCTCAAGACAGCCGAACACCGGGGAGCTGTTTTTT.

The CDR3 DNA is TGCGCCAGCAGTTGGGCAGGAACTGAAGCTTTCTTT. Translating gives CASSWAGTEAFF. This chain links TRBV4-3 with TRBJ1-1; unclear D gene. This CDR3 has 12 residues. CDR1 is LGHNA, CDR2 YSLEER, per germline. V was pared by 6 bases and J by 5 bases, with 10 bases between.

As DNA, the CDR3 is TGCGCCAGCAGCTTGGTACCAGGGGATTCACCCCTCCACTTT. Its protein is CASSLVPGDSPLHF. J is TRBJ1-6 and V is TRBV5-1; a possible D gene is TRBD1 (6 bases). The CDR3 totals 14 residues. Germline CDR1 is SGHRS and CDR2 is YFSETQ. V was pared by 0 bases and J by 8 bases, with 9 bases between.

CDR3 coding DNA: TGTGCCAGCAGTATGGCTAGCGGGAGAAGTCTCACCTGCGAGCAGTTCTTC. Translation gives CASSMASGRSLTCEQFF. The rearrangement links TRBV25-1 to TRBJ2-1; 10 nucleotides line up with TRBD2. Trimming cost V 5 bases and J 10 bases; bases outside gene matches: 17. CDR1 is MGHDK, CDR2 SYGVNS, per germline. This CDR3 has 17 amino acids.

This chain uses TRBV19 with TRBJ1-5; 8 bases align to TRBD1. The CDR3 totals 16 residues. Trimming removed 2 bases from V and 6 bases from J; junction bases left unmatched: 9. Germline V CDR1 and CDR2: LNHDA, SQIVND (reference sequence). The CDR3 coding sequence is TGTGCCAGTAGTATAAGCTCAGGGGGCGCCGGTCAGCCCCAGCATTTT. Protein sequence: CASSISSGGAGQPQHF.

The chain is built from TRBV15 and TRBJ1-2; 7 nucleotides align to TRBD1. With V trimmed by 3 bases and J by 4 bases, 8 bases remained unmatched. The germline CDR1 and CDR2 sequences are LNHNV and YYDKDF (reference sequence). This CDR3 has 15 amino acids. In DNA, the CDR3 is TGTGCCACCAGCAGGGACAGGTCCCCGTTCTATGGCTACACCTTC. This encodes CATSRDRSPFYGYTF. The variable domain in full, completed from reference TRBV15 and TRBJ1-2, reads DAMVIQNPRYQVTQFGKPVTLSCSQTLNHNVMYWYQQKSSQAPKLLFHYYDKDFNNEADTPDNFQSRRPNTSFCFLDIRSPGLGDTAMYLCATSRDRSPFYGYTFGSGTRLTVV.

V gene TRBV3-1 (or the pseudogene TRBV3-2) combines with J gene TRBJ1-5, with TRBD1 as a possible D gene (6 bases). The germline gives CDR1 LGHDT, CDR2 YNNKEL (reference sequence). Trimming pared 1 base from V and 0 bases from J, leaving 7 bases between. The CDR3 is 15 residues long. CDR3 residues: CASSQAGASNQPQHF. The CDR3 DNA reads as TGTGCCAGCAGCCAAGCAGGGGCTAGCAATCAGCCCCAGCATTTT.

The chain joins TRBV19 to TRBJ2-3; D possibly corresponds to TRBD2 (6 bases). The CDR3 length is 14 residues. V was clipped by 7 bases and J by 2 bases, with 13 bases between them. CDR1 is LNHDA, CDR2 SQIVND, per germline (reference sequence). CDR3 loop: CASMVAGPTDTQYF. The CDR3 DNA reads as TGTGCCAGTATGGTGGCGGGGCCCACAGATACGCAGTATTTT.

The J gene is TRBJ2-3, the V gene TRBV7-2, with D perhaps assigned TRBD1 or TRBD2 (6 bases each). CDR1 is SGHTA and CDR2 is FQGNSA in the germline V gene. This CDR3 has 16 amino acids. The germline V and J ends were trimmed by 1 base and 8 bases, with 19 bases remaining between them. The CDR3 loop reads CASSLVAGSGAGTQYF. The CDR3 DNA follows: TGTGCCAGCAGCTTAGTGGCGGGCTCGGGGGCCGGTACGCAGTATTTT.

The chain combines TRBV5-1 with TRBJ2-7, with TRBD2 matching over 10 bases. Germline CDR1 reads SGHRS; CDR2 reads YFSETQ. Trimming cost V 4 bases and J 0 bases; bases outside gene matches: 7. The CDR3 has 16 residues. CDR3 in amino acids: CASSPRTSGYSYEQYF. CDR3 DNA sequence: TGCGCCAGCAGCCCCCGGACTAGCGGATACTCCTACGAGCAGTACTTC.

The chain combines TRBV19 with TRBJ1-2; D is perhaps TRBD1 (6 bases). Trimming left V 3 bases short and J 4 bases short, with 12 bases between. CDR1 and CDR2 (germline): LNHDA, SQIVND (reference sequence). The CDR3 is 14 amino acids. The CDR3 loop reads CASSIHRDSYGYTF. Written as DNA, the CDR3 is TGTGCCAGTAGTATCCACAGGGATTCCTATGGCTACACCTTC.

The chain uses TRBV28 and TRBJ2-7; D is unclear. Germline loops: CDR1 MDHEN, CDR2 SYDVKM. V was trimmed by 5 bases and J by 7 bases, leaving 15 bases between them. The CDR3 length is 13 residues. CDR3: CASSPPPVYEQYF. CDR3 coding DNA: TGTGCCAGCAGTCCTCCCCCCGTTTATGAGCAGTACTTC.

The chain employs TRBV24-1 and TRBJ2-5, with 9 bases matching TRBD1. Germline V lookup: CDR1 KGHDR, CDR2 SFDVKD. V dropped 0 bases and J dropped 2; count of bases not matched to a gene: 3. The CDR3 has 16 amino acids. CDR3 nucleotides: TGTGCCACCAGTGATTTGACGGGACAGGGACAAGAGACCCAGTACTTC. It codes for CATSDLTGQGQETQYF.

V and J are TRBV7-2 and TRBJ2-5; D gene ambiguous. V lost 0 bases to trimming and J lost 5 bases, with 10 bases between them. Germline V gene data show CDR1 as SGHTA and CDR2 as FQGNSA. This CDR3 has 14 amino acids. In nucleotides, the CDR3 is TGTGCCAGCAGCTTAGCGGTGGGTACGGAGACCCAGTACTTC. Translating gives CASSLAVGTETQYF.

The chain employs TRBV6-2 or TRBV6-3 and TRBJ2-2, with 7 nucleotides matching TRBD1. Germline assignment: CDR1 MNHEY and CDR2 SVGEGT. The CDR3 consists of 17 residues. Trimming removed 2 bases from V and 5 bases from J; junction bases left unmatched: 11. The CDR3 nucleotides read TGTGCCAGCAGTTACGGAACGACAGGGAGAAGAACCGGGGAGCTGTTTTTT. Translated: CASSYGTTGRRTGELFF.

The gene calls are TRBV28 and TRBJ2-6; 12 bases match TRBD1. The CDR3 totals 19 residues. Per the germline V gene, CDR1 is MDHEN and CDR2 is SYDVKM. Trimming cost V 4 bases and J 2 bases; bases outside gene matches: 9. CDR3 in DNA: TGTGCCAGCAGTTCAGAGGGACAGGGGGCTGGCCCTGGGGCCAACGTCCTGACTTTC. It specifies CASSSEGQGAGPGANVLTF.

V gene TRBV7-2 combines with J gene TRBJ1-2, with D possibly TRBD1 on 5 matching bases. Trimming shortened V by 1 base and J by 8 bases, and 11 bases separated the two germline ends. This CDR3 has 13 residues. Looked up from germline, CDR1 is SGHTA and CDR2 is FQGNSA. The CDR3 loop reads CASSLGQRDGYTF. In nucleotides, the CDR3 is TGTGCCAGCAGCTTAGGCCAGCGGGACGGCTACACCTTC.

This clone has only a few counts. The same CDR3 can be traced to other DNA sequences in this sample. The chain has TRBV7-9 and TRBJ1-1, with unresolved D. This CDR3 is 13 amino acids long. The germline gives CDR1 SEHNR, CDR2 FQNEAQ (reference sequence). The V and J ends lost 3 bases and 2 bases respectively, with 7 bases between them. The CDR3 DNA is TGTGCCAGCAGCTTTGACGGTAACACTGAAGCTTTCTTT. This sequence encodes CASSFDGNTEAFF.

This CDR3 reads CASSVQGVDTQYF. In DNA form, the CDR3 reads TGTGCCAGCAGCGTGCAGGGGGTGGATACGCAGTATTTT. This chain joins TRBV5-4 and TRBJ2-3; TRBD1 matches 7 bases. This CDR3 is 13 amino acids long. In germline, CDR1 is SGHNT, CDR2 YYREEE (reference sequence). V lost 4 bases to trimming and J lost 6 bases; unmatched junction nucleotides: 5. Drawing the rest from reference TRBV5-4 and TRBJ2-3, the complete variable domain is ETGVTQSPTHLIKTRGQQVTLRCSSQSGHNTVSWYQQALGQGPQFIFQYYREEENGRGNFPPRFSGLQFPNYSSELNVNALELDDSALYLCASSVQGVDTQYFGPGTRLTVL.

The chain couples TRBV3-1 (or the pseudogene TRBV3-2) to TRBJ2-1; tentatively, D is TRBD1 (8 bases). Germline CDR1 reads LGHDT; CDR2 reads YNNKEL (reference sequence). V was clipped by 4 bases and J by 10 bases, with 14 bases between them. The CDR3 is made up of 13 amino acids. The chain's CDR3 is CASSLLQGGEQFF. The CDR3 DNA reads TGTGCCAGCAGCCTCCTACAGGGGGGGGAGCAGTTCTTC.